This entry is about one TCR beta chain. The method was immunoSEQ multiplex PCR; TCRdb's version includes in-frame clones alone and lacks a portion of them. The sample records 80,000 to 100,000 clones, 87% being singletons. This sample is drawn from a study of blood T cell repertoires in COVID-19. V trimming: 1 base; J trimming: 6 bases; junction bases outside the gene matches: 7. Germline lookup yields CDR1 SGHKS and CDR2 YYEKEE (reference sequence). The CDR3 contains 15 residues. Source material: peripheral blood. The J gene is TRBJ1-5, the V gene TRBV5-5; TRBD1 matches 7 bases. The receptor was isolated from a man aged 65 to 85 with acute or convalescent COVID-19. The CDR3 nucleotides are TGTGCCAGCAGCTTGTACAGGGGAGACGGTCAGCCCCAGCATTTT. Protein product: CASSLYRGDGQPQHF.